This T cell receptor (beta chain) was sequenced for a study of Ad26.COV2.S vaccination and SARS-CoV-2 variants. General study findings and limits: Substantial breadth in spike-specific CD8+ and CD4+ T cell responses was reportedly seen after vaccination. Participants in the vaccine arm had higher spike-specific TCR breadth; placebo recipients had lower. Non-spike TCR breadth was similar in vaccine and placebo recipients. Analytic work on TCR breadth and depth might have understated the full extent of total T cell responses.

Method: immunoSEQ multiplex PCR; TCRdb's copy keeps in-frame clones and lacks some. The sample includes 180,000 or so clones, around 88% of them seen just once. In regard to this clone: Its antigen is currently unknown.

This TCR was sampled from a human donor who had recovered from COVID-19. Sample: peripheral blood, taken after recovery from COVID-19.

The CDR3 is CASSQEYIQYF. In nucleotides, the CDR3 is TGTGCCAGTAGTCAAGAGTACATTCAGTACTTC. The V call is TRBV19, the J call TRBJ2-4; D uncertain. Germline V gives CDR1 LNHDA, CDR2 SQIVND (reference sequence). The CDR3 is 11 residues long. V lost 5 bases and J 8 bases, leaving 7 bases between the germline ends.